This passage covers 27 T cell receptor beta chains from one sample sequenced in a study of metastatic and nonmetastatic thyroid tumors (dated by TCRdb to 2019 to 2021). Library preparation was by PCR. TCRdb lists the instrument as Illumina HiSeq 4000. TCRdb cleaned the public reads at Q25 with fastp, built clones with MiXCR and kept in-frame beta chains. In all, the sample holds about 82,000 clones, and approximately 12% of those were seen once. The ten top clones hold approximately 10% of the sample. None of the patients had been given any treatment before thyroid surgery. The sequenced material came from tumor tissue. All receptors come from a female donor with papillary thyroid cancer or a benign thyroid nodule (not recorded which). Some clones in this sample may be carry-over from other donors' samples.

This clone was observed at least ten times. Other DNA sequences from this sample encode an identical CDR3 as well. The chain employs TRBV24-1 and TRBJ2-5; 8 bases match TRBD1. The CDR3 runs 15 residues. J gave up 2 bases and V 1 base, and 2 bases lay outside the gene matches. CDR1 is KGHDR and CDR2 is SFDVKD in the germline V gene. The CDR3 nucleotides are TGTGCCACCAGTGATTTTGACAGGGGTCAAGAGACCCAGTACTTC. It translates to CATSDFDRGQETQYF.

This clone appeared many times. The chain joins TRBV2 to TRBJ2-7, with D perhaps TRBD2 (6 bases). There are 12 residues in the CDR3. Deletions cut 4 bases from V and 6 bases from J, with 10 bases between. Germline CDR1 and CDR2: SNHLY and FYNNEI. CDR3 amino acids: CASSVREAEQYF. The DNA of the CDR3 is TGTGCCAGCAGTGTCAGGGAGGCCGAGCAGTACTTC.

V gene TRBV20-1 combines with J gene TRBJ2-5, with a weak D call TRBD2 (5 bases). Germline lookup yields CDR1 DFQATT and CDR2 SNEGSKA (reference sequence). V lost 0 bases to trimming and J lost 1 base, with 18 bases between them. The CDR3 runs 17 residues. In DNA form, the CDR3 reads TGCAGTGCTAGAGATAGGACTTCGGTTCTTACCCAAGAGACCCAGTACTTC. Protein sequence: CSARDRTSVLTQETQYF.

This clone was counted between two and nine times. A much larger clonotype is one base distant, so this may be a read error. The chain joins TRBV11-2 to TRBJ2-7, with TRBD1 matching 7 bases. This CDR3 region has 13 residues. Germline CDR1 and CDR2: SGHAT and FQNNGV. The ends lost 7 bases at V and 3 bases at J; junction bases unmatched: 6. The CDR3 sequence is CASIYGTVYEQYF. In DNA form, the CDR3 reads TGTGCCAGCATCTACGGGACAGTCTACGAGCAGTACTTC.

At least ten counts were recorded for this clone. One base away lies a much larger clone, so this may be a sequencing read error. This CDR3 is also generated by other DNA sequences in the sample. This chain connects TRBV18 to TRBJ1-2; D remains unclear. The CDR3 sequence is 15 residues long. Germline V gives CDR1 KGHSH, CDR2 LQKENI. The CDR3 DNA is TGTGCCAGCTCACCGCTTTCCGACATCAACTATGGCTATACCTTC. As protein: CASSPLSDINYGYTF.

This clone was recorded at least ten times. The chain carries TRBV12-3 or TRBV12-4 and TRBJ1-3; D not resolved. Trimming cost V 2 bases and J 4 bases, with 3 bases left between them. The length of the CDR3 is 12 residues. The CDR3: CASSLQGNTIYF. DNA for the CDR3: TGTGCCAGCAGTTTACAGGGAAACACCATATATTTT.

This clone was seen repeatedly, ten times or more. J is TRBJ1-6 and V is TRBV20-1, with a tentative D call TRBD1 (5 bases). The CDR3 loop spans 18 amino acids. V gave up 5 bases and J gave up 0 bases, with 20 bases separating them. The V gene's germline CDR1 is DFQATT and CDR2 SNEGSKA (reference sequence). CDR3 bases: TGCAGTGCTCCTCCGGCGGGGGAGGGATTCTCCTATAATTCACCCCTCCACTTT. It translates to CSAPPAGEGFSYNSPLHF.

At least ten counts were recorded for this clone. The J gene is TRBJ2-7, the V gene TRBV6-7; 7 bases match TRBD1. TRBV6-7 is labeled an ORF, and its function is uncertain. CDR3 size: 15 residues. V was clipped by 2 bases and J by 5 bases; unmatched bases: 9. For the CDR3, the DNA is TGTGCCAGCAGTTACACCGGGACAGATTTCGACGAGCAGTACTTC. Protein: CASSYTGTDFDEQYF.

The chain has TRBV3-1 and TRBJ2-1; no clear D gene. Germline V gene data show CDR1 as LGHDT and CDR2 as YNNKEL (reference sequence). Trimming pared 4 bases from V and 7 bases from J, leaving 8 bases between. The CDR3 sequence is 12 residues long. The chain's CDR3 is CASSLERNEQFF. In DNA form, the CDR3 reads TGTGCCAGCAGCCTAGAGAGAAATGAGCAGTTCTTC.

This clone was counted ten times or more. The chain recombines TRBV7-2 with TRBJ2-2, with D possibly TRBD1 on 5 matching bases. Trimming took 5 bases from V and 5 from J, leaving 12 bases between them. CDR3 length: 14 amino acids. In germline, CDR1 is SGHTA, CDR2 FQGNSA. The CDR3 nucleotides are TGTGCCAGCAGCCTTCTGGCAGGGACCGGGGAGCTGTTTTTT. Amino acids: CASSLLAGTGELFF.

This clone was detected many times. CDR3 sequence reads: CASTSSGTSINYEQYF. The DNA of the CDR3 is TGTGCCAGCACCTCATCCGGGACTAGCATCAACTACGAGCAGTACTTC. This chain connects TRBV6-1 to TRBJ2-7; TRBD2 matches 9 bases. This CDR3 comprises 16 residues. V trimming: 7 bases; J trimming: 3 bases; junction bases outside the gene matches: 13. Germline-derived CDR1 and CDR2 are MNHNS and SASEGT.

The table lists this clone with many counts. V and J are TRBV12-3 or TRBV12-4 and TRBJ2-1; D call uncertain. The ends were cut back, 5 bases at V and 9 bases at J, with 11 bases in the middle. The CDR3 covers 12 residues. The CDR3 sequence is CASSGPGVEQFF. For the CDR3, the DNA is TGTGCCAGCAGTGGCCCTGGGGTTGAGCAGTTCTTC.

This clone was picked up many times. The rearrangement joins TRBV28 to TRBJ2-7; 8 bases map to TRBD1. Germline V gives CDR1 MDHEN, CDR2 SYDVKM. CDR3 length equals 15 residues. After removal of 6 bases from V and 7 bases from J, the junction contained 14 bases not matched to a gene. The CDR3 protein is CASSLGTGTPGEQYF. The CDR3 nucleotides are TGTGCCAGCAGCCTAGGGACAGGCACTCCGGGTGAGCAGTACTTC.

As regards this clone: Just one base apart from a much larger clone, this may be a read error. In this CDR3 the conserved last residue, phenylalanine or tryptophan, is missing, so a read error is likely. The DNA is omitted, as the CDR3 cannot be located on it reliably, and the CDR3 follows TCRdb's listing. This sequence joins TRBV9 and TRBJ2-7. CDR1 SGDLS and CDR2 YYNGEE come from the germline V gene. The CDR3 adds up to 8 amino acids, both ends counted. This chain's CDR3 is CASSSLFT.

The chain is built from TRBV7-9 and TRBJ2-4, with 7 bases matching TRBD1. Germline V gene sequence: CDR1 SEHNR, CDR2 FQNEAQ (reference sequence). CDR3 size: 15 residues. V gave up 4 bases and J gave up 7 bases; unmatched junction bases: 10. The CDR3 loop is CASSYDRANLNIQYF. CDR3 bases: TGTGCCAGCAGCTATGACAGGGCTAATTTGAACATTCAGTACTTC.

This clone was picked up many times. The CDR3 nucleotides read TGTGCCAGCAGTAGGGGGCGCTGGTATGGCTACACCTTC. Protein product: CASSRGRWYGYTF. This chain connects TRBV6-1 to TRBJ1-2, with TRBD1 matching 7 bases. CDR1 and CDR2 (germline): MNHNS, SASEGT. J lost 5 bases, V lost 5 bases, and 5 bases had no gene match. The CDR3 has 13 residues.

V usage is TRBV20-1 and J usage is TRBJ2-1; 9 bases are a match to TRBD2. This CDR3 comprises 16 residues. J lost 4 bases, V lost 0 bases, and 7 bases had no gene match. Germline loops: CDR1 DFQATT, CDR2 SNEGSKA (reference sequence). The CDR3 DNA reads as TGCAGTGCTAGAGAGCTAGCGGGGACCCTATACAATGAGCAGTTCTTC. Its translation is CSARELAGTLYNEQFF.

There are many counts of this clone. CDR3 sequence (DNA): TGTGCCAGCAGGGGGAGGAATGAAGCTTTCTTT. Amino acids: CASRGRNEAFF. This chain links TRBV3-1 with TRBJ1-1, with unresolved D. Per germline, CDR1 LGHDT and CDR2 YNNKEL (reference sequence). The CDR3 is 11 residues long. With 6 bases removed from V and 7 bases from J, the gap between germline ends came to 9 bases. Complete variable domain (other parts from reference TRBV3-1 and TRBJ1-1): DTAVSQTPKYLVTQMGNDKSIKCEQNLGHDTMYWYKQDSKKFLKIMFSYNNKELIINETVPNRFSPKSPDKAHLNLHINSLELGDSAVYFCASRGRNEAFFGQGTRLTVV.

V usage is TRBV4-1 and J usage is TRBJ1-2; D gene unclear. CDR3 length: 14 residues. CDR1 is MGHRA, CDR2 YSYEKL, per germline. Deletions cut 0 bases from V and 5 bases from J, with 10 bases between. The CDR3 DNA reads as TGCGCCAGCAGCCAAGAGGCGAGCGGATATGGCTACACCTTC. Amino acids: CASSQEASGYGYTF.

With respect to this clone: Since a much larger clone is just one base distant, this may be a read error. The chain uses TRBV20-1 and TRBJ2-5, with 7 bases identical to TRBD2. The DNA end is more similar to TRBJ2-3, so the J call may be wrong. The V gene's germline CDR1 is DFQATT and CDR2 SNEGSKA (reference sequence). CDR3 size: 12 residues. For the CDR3, the DNA is TGCAGTGTCGGGGAGGCGGGAGATACCCAGTATTTT. This sequence encodes CSVGEAGDTQYF.

This clone has at least ten counts. The V and J genes are TRBV19 and TRBJ1-1; tentative D call: TRBD1 (5 bases). The CDR3 length is 13 residues. V dropped 3 bases and J dropped 4 bases, with 9 bases sitting between them. The germline V gene encodes CDR1 LNHDA and CDR2 SQIVND (reference sequence). The DNA for the CDR3 is TGTGCCAGTAGTATCGGGGCCTCCACTGAAGCTTTCTTT. Its protein product is CASSIGASTEAFF.

To note about this clone: One base away lies a much larger clone, so this may be a sequencing read error. The chain uses TRBV11-1 and TRBJ2-1; a possible D gene is TRBD2 (6 bases). The CDR3 contains 16 residues. CDR1 and CDR2 (germline): SGHAT, FQDESV (reference sequence). V was trimmed by 6 bases and J by 3 bases, leaving 18 bases between them. In DNA, the CDR3 is TGTGCCAGCAGTCCAAGACGGGGGTCCGTCTACAATGAGCAGTTCTTC. Translation gives CASSPRRGSVYNEQFF.

This clone was observed many times. The rearrangement links TRBV6-1 to TRBJ1-1; D perhaps matches TRBD1 (6 bases). The CDR3 spans 14 residues. The germline CDR1 and CDR2 sequences are MNHNS and SASEGT. V dropped 6 bases and J dropped 5 bases, with 16 bases sitting between them. The CDR3 loop reads CASSSRTGNTEAFF. CDR3 nucleotides: TGTGCCAGCAGCTCACGTACAGGGAATACTGAAGCTTTCTTT.

The V call is TRBV14, the J call TRBJ2-1; TRBD2 matches at 11 bases. J gave up 8 bases and V 4 bases, and 10 bases lay outside the gene matches. CDR1 and CDR2 from the germline V gene are SGHDN and FVKESK. The CDR3 is 16 amino acids. The CDR3 region is CASSPLAGGGGDEQFF. The CDR3 coding sequence is TGTGCCAGCAGCCCCCTAGCGGGAGGAGGTGGGGATGAGCAGTTCTTC.

The rearrangement joins TRBV25-1 to TRBJ1-4; a weak D match, TRBD1 (5 bases). Germline V gene lookup returns CDR1 MGHDK and CDR2 SYGVNS. V lost 2 bases to trimming and J lost 7 bases, with 11 bases between them. This CDR3 region has 14 residues. DNA for the CDR3: TGTGCCAGCAGTGAAGGCGGGGCGGGTGAAAAACTGTTTTTT. Its protein product is CASSEGGAGEKLFF. Variable domain in full (rest from reference TRBV25-1 and TRBJ1-4): EADIYQTPRYLVIGTGKKITLECSQTMGHDKMYWYQQDPGMELHLIHYSYGVNSTEKGDLSSESTVSRIRTEHFPLTLESARPSHTSQYLCASSEGGAGEKLFFGSGTQLSVL.

This clone has at least ten counts. The chain couples TRBV12-3 or TRBV12-4 to TRBJ2-7; D not certain. Trimming left V 3 bases short and J 6 bases short, with 9 bases between. This CDR3 is 12 amino acids long. The chain's CDR3 is CASSLKVPEQYF. CDR3 sequence (DNA): TGTGCCAGCAGTTTGAAAGTCCCCGAGCAGTACTTC.

To note about this clone: A much larger clone lies one base from this, so it may be a read error. CDR3 region: CSSSPRTAQNTEAFF. The CDR3 DNA reads TGTTCCAGCTCACCACGGACAGCCCAGAACACTGAAGCTTTCTTT. This chain uses TRBV18 with TRBJ1-1, with D possibly being TRBD1 (6 bases). CDR1 KGHSH and CDR2 LQKENI come from the germline V gene. This CDR3 comprises 15 residues.